Reported below is one TCR beta chain. Its antigen is not identified. The second PCR ran roughly 6 to 12 cycles with a sample-barcoded 5' primer and J-beta primers. Via MiXCR, TCRdb re-called the 5' RACE reads, giving one row per CDR3 protein. The repertoire holds fewer than 900,000 distinct CDR3 sequences, with 43% as singletons. This specimen comes from a study of blood T cells in healthy people across ages. Trimming left V 7 bases short and J 11 bases short, with 29 bases between. Germline V lookup: CDR1 MNHEY, CDR2 SVGEGT. CDR3 length: 16 residues. Findings and caveats of the study: Because sorting was not performed, PBMCs prevented conclusive naive versus antigen-experienced comparison.

The source material was blood. The chain recombines TRBV6-2 or TRBV6-3 with TRBJ2-5; no firm D call. The sequence was obtained from a woman aged 55-69 years in good health. The CDR3 loop is CASTPLFGHGQNEQYF. The CDR3 DNA is TGTGCCAGCACCCCGCTGTTCGGCCACGGTCAGAATGAGCAGTACTTC.